This T cell receptor (beta chain) emerged from a study of blood T cells in healthy people across ages. This clonotype was observed a handful of times. What it binds is unknown. General study points: Significant beta diversity loss was already apparent by age roughly 44, declining roughly linearly. It was the long-lived donors that had more naive CD4+ cells and higher diversity than aged donors. Naive T cell percentage showed a strong correlation with TCR beta diversity.

A second PCR of 7 to 11 cycles used a sample-barcoded 5' primer and a J-beta primer mix. Researchers report that a template-switch adaptor with 12 random nucleotides tagged each cDNA molecule. A single record per CDR3 protein comes from TCRdb applying MiXCR to the 5' RACE reads. There are 650,000 to 1,000,000 distinct CDR3 sequences in the sample; about 45% occur only once, and over 15% lies in the top ten. V lost 1 base to trimming and J lost 10 bases, with 13 bases between them. Germline values: CDR1 MGHRA, CDR2 YSYEKL. This CDR3 region has 13 residues. V and J are TRBV4-1 and TRBJ1-1; D gene uncertain. The sequencing sample was made of blood. This sequence was found in a man of 80 years or more in good health. CDR3 DNA: TGCGCCAGCAGCCAAGTTGTCGCCGTACGAGCTTTCTTT. Protein: CASSQVVAVRAFF.